The 25 T cell receptor beta chains given below trace back to one sample, sequenced in a study of low-dose radiotherapy and immunotherapy resistance in tumors. Alpha- and beta-chain coverage of first-strand cDNA came from TRAV- and TRBV-specific primers. The authors ran approximately 20 PCR cycles to amplify TCRs with a constant-region primer and V-primer adapter. TCRdb re-derived calls from the reads in MiXCR, one entry per CDR3 protein. The sample has about 39,000 distinct CDR3 sequences, around 20% seen once. Described time point: after trial treatment. The treatment: LDRT plus nivolumab, ipilimumab, low-dose cyclophosphamide and aspirin (RACIN trial). The sample in question was PBMCs, obtained after low-dose radiotherapy plus immunotherapy. The receptors come from a female donor with ovarian cancer.

This clonotype was observed a few times. The CDR3 loop reads CASSRTTNNEQFF. The CDR3 DNA is TGCGCCAGCAGCAGGACTACAAACAATGAGCAGTTCTTC. V and J are TRBV4-1 and TRBJ2-1; the D gene is possibly TRBD2 (6 bases). Germline CDR1 MGHRA, CDR2 YSYEKL. CDR3 length: 13 amino acids. With 5 bases removed from V and 5 bases from J, the gap between germline ends came to 10 bases.

This clonotype was detected many times. This chain joins TRBV7-2 and TRBJ2-1; D gene ambiguous. Germline V CDR1 and CDR2: SGHTA, FQGNSA. Trimming removed 2 bases from V and 4 bases from J, with 3 bases in between. The CDR3 runs to 12 residues. Written as DNA, the CDR3 is TGTGCCAGCAGCTTAACATACAATGAGCAGTTCTTC. Translation: CASSLTYNEQFF.

This clonotype was seen at least ten times. The chain couples TRBV23-1 to TRBJ2-2; a weak D match, TRBD1 (6 bases). TRBV23-1 is placed among ORFs of uncertain function. Trimming shortened V by 6 bases and J by 7 bases, and 9 bases separated the two germline ends. There are 12 residues in the CDR3. The CDR3 bases are TGCGCCAGCAGGGACAGTCGCGGGGAGCTGTTTTTT. It codes for CASRDSRGELFF.

The rearrangement uses TRBV6-6 and TRBJ1-5; TRBD1 might be the D (5 bases). The germline V gene encodes CDR1 MNHNY and CDR2 SVGAGI (reference sequence). Trimming removed 8 bases from V and 8 bases from J, with 16 bases in between. This CDR3 spans 13 amino acids. The CDR3 DNA reads TGTGCCAGCGGGACGGGGGTTTCGGAGCCCCAGCATTTT. Residues: CASGTGVSEPQHF.

The table lists this clonotype with many counts. The chain recombines TRBV3-1 with TRBJ1-1, with D unresolved. Germline values: CDR1 LGHDT, CDR2 YNNKEL (reference sequence). The V end lost 4 bases, the J end lost 6 bases, and 9 bases lay between the germline ends. The CDR3 is made up of 12 amino acids. The CDR3 is CASSPYGAEAFF. The CDR3 nucleotides are TGTGCCAGCAGCCCTTATGGGGCTGAAGCTTTCTTT.

Turning to this clonotype: A far larger clone is one nucleotide away, so this likely arose from a read error. The chain employs TRBV5-6 and TRBJ2-4; D is possibly TRBD1 (5 bases). V gave up 1 base and J gave up 13 bases, with 18 bases separating them. CDR1 and CDR2 (germline): SGHDT, YYEEEE. This CDR3 comprises 14 residues. The CDR3 coding sequence is TGTGCCAGCAGCTTGCTGCAGGGCTACAATGAGCAGTACTTC. Its translation is CASSLLQGYNEQYF.

This clonotype was counted many times. The J gene is TRBJ2-3, the V gene TRBV2; 8 bases align to TRBD1. V was pared by 5 bases and J by 2 bases, with 9 bases of the junction left unmatched. The CDR3 sequence is 16 residues long. The germline V gene has CDR1 SNHLY and CDR2 FYNNEI. The CDR3 DNA reads as TGTGCCAGCAGTCTACAGGGGGTAGGGGCCACAGATACGCAGTATTTT. This sequence encodes CASSLQGVGATDTQYF.

The V call is TRBV21-1, the J call TRBJ2-7; the DNA was not compared with TRBD2, the D call given in the table. TRBV21-1 has pseudogene status. The CDR3 loop spans 15 amino acids. CDR3 region: CASSKGLAGGYEQYF. The CDR3 DNA reads TGTGCCAGCAGCAAAGGGCTAGCGGGAGGCTACGAGCAGTACTTC.

This clonotype was seen many times. The chain has TRBV6-1 and TRBJ1-1; TRBD1 matches at 7 bases. Per the germline V gene, CDR1 is MNHNS and CDR2 is SASEGT. The CDR3 length is 14 residues. V shed 5 bases, J shed 1 base, and the junction held 4 bases outside the gene matches. CDR3 in amino acids: CASSKRTGNTEAFF. In DNA form, the CDR3 reads TGTGCCAGCAGTAAACGGACAGGGAACACTGAAGCTTTCTTT.

This clonotype was picked up many times. The V call is TRBV29-1, the J call TRBJ2-7; D ambiguous. CDR1 and CDR2 (germline): SQVTM, ANQGSEA. Between the trimmed V and J ends, which lost 0 bases and 3 bases, there was a span of 6 bases. The CDR3 has 12 residues. The CDR3 bases are TGCAGCGTTGAAGAAGGCGGCTACGAGCAGTACTTC. It encodes CSVEEGGYEQYF.

This clonotype was picked up many times. This chain connects TRBV12-3 or TRBV12-4 to TRBJ1-1; a possible D gene is TRBD1 (5 bases). The CDR3 totals 16 residues. Trimming stripped 6 bases from V and 1 base from J, with 18 bases between. DNA for the CDR3: TGTGCCAGCAGGGTAGGGGCGGCCGGATCGAACACTGAAGCTTTCTTT. The encoded protein is CASRVGAAGSNTEAFF.

This clonotype was seen at least ten times. This chain uses TRBV3-1 with TRBJ2-5, with D perhaps assigned TRBD1 or TRBD2 (5 bases each). CDR1 and CDR2 from the germline V gene are LGHDT and YNNKEL (reference sequence). This CDR3 region has 11 residues. The V end was cut by 3 bases, the J end by 13 bases, with 12 bases between. CDR3 nucleotides: TGTGCCAGCAGCCAGACCGGGACGCCGTACTTC. Its translation is CASSQTGTPYF.

This clonotype was detected many times. This chain connects TRBV6-6 to TRBJ1-1; D is unresolved. The CDR3 runs to 12 residues. Germline values: CDR1 MNHNY, CDR2 SVGAGI (reference sequence). Trimming removed 2 bases from V and 11 bases from J, with 12 bases in between. CDR3 DNA sequence: TGTGCCAGCAGTTACGACGGGAGGGAGGCTTTCTTT. Protein: CASSYDGREAFF.

Many counts were recorded for this clonotype. The gene calls are TRBV20-1 and TRBJ1-5; a weak D match, TRBD1 (5 bases). Trimming removed 0 bases at V and 2 bases at J, with 11 bases between. The CDR3 contains 15 residues. The germline gives CDR1 DFQATT, CDR2 SNEGSKA (reference sequence). CDR3 amino acids: CSARDGAGGNQPQHF. In DNA form, the CDR3 reads TGCAGTGCTAGAGATGGGGCAGGAGGCAATCAGCCCCAGCATTTT.

This clonotype was counted at least ten times. The chain has TRBV10-3 and TRBJ2-5; D remains ambiguous. V lost 4 bases and J 2 bases, leaving 8 bases between the germline ends. The CDR3 length is 13 residues. The V gene's germline CDR1 is ENHRY and CDR2 SYGVKD. CDR3 coding DNA: TGTGCCATCAGTGGCGCTACTCAAGAGACCCAGTACTTC. Residues: CAISGATQETQYF.

The chain links TRBV28 to TRBJ2-7; D could derive from TRBD1 or TRBD2 (6 bases each). V was clipped by 6 bases and J by 5 bases, with 17 bases between them. The CDR3 contains 14 residues. In germline, CDR1 is MDHEN, CDR2 SYDVKM. CDR3 nucleotide sequence: TGTGCCAGCAGCCCCAGAGGGGGGACCCACGAGCAGTACTTC. It translates to CASSPRGGTHEQYF.

Concerning this clonotype: The likely explanation is a read error, given a far larger clone one base away. The chain is built from TRBV10-3 and TRBJ2-1; the D is unclear. The germline CDR1 and CDR2 sequences are ENHRY and SYGVKD. The CDR3 is 13 residues long. V shed 10 bases and J shed 13 bases, with 23 bases lying between them. The CDR3 nucleotides read TGTGCCACCAATACCGGCCTTGAAGAGACCCAGTTCTTC. Protein product: CATNTGLEETQFF.

This clonotype was observed at least ten times. This chain joins TRBV29-1 and TRBJ2-1; unclear D gene. CDR3 length: 15 amino acids. V dropped 6 bases and J dropped 5 bases, with 20 bases sitting between them. The germline gives CDR1 SQVTM, CDR2 ANQGSEA. CDR3 nucleotide sequence: TGCAGCGTCGAGACCGAGACACATACTGACAATGAGCAGTTCTTC. As protein: CSVETETHTDNEQFF.

This clonotype was seen many times. The rearrangement links TRBV9 to TRBJ2-5; D may be TRBD1 or TRBD2 (5 bases each). The germline V gene encodes CDR1 SGDLS and CDR2 YYNGEE. The CDR3 is 14 residues long. V was pared by 0 bases and J by 4 bases, with 10 bases between. The CDR3 here is CASSVGGIGETQYF. The CDR3 nucleotides read TGTGCCAGCAGCGTAGGGGGGATCGGAGAGACCCAGTACTTC.

In the case of this clonotype: This is likely an artifact of a read error, given a far larger clone one base away. The chain couples TRBV7-6 to TRBJ2-1; D ambiguous. The germline V and J ends were trimmed by 4 bases and 10 bases, with 17 bases remaining between them. The CDR3 covers 14 residues. Germline CDR1 SGHVS, CDR2 FNYEAQ. CDR3 bases: TGTGCCAGCAGCTCCCCCCATAGGCCCCGGGAGCAGTTCTTC. It is translated as CASSSPHRPREQFF.

There are many counts of this clonotype. This chain connects TRBV20-1 to TRBJ2-3, with 7 bases that match TRBD2. There are 15 residues in the CDR3. Germline V CDR1 and CDR2: DFQATT, SNEGSKA (reference sequence). V was clipped by 0 bases and J by 6 bases; unmatched bases: 9. In nucleotides, the CDR3 is TGCAGTGCTAGAGAAGGGACTACTCGGTCGGATACGCAGTATTTT. It specifies CSAREGTTRSDTQYF.

The V and J genes are TRBV5-4 and TRBJ1-1, with a weak D call TRBD1 (6 bases). V was clipped by 0 bases and J by 2 bases, with 14 bases between them. The length of the CDR3 is 16 residues. Germline CDR1 and CDR2: SGHNT and YYREEE (reference sequence). The CDR3 nucleotides read TGTGCCAGCAGCTTGGCTTCAGGGGAAGATAACACTGAAGCTTTCTTT. Its translation is CASSLASGEDNTEAFF.

There are many counts of this clonotype. This chain links TRBV28 with TRBJ2-6; tentatively, D is TRBD1 (6 bases). Germline loops: CDR1 MDHEN, CDR2 SYDVKM. CDR3 length equals 14 residues. CDR3: CATGLSSGANVLTF. The CDR3 DNA reads TGTGCGACAGGACTTAGCTCTGGGGCCAACGTCCTGACTTTC. The whole variable domain, remainder taken from reference TRBV28 and TRBJ2-6, is DVKVTQSSRYLVKRTGEKVFLECVQDMDHENMFWYRQDPGLGLRLIYFSYDVKMKEKGDIPEGYSVSREKKERFSLILESASTNQTSMYLCATGLSSGANVLTFGAGSRLTVL.

This clonotype was counted many times. The chain joins TRBV12-3 or TRBV12-4 to TRBJ2-7; D gene unclear. The length of the CDR3 is 13 residues. The V end was cut by 5 bases, the J end by 0 bases, with 8 bases between. The CDR3 nucleotides are TGTGCCAGCAGTCCTTCAATCTCCTACGAGCAGTACTTC. This encodes CASSPSISYEQYF.

The chain combines TRBV12-3 or TRBV12-4 with TRBJ1-1, with D perhaps matching TRBD1 (5 bases). The V and J ends lost 6 bases and 4 bases respectively, with 12 bases between them. The CDR3 consists of 13 residues. This CDR3 is CASRRDPGTEAFF. The CDR3 region has the DNA TGTGCCAGCAGGCGGGACCCAGGCACTGAAGCTTTCTTT.